The rows below give T cell receptor beta chains drawn from one sample of a study of shared clonotypes between healthy human individuals. Profiling relied on immunoSEQ multiplex PCR, and the TCRdb table lists in-frame clones only, not all of them. The table lists about 2.4 million clones, over 85% of them singletons. The sequencing input was naive CD4+ T cells from PBMCs. These receptors were obtained from a man between 18 and 35 years old in good health. Some clones in this sample may be carry-over from other donors' samples. The CDR3 runs from the conserved cysteine through the conserved F or W. Fields, in order: D gene, V gene, J gene, CDR3 protein, CDR3 DNA. D genes are given only for firm matches.

D gene: -; V gene: TRBV30; J gene: TRBJ2-5; CDR3 protein: CAWQKETQYF; CDR3 DNA: TGTGCCTGGCAGAAGGAGACCCAGTACTTC
D gene: TRBD1; V gene: TRBV27; J gene: TRBJ1-4; CDR3 protein: CASSLGYRGATNEKLFF; CDR3 DNA: TGTGCCAGCAGTTTGGGATACAGGGGCGCAACTAATGAAAAACTGTTTTTT
D gene: -; V gene: TRBV25-1; J gene: TRBJ1-2; CDR3 protein: CASSELGRDYGYTF; CDR3 DNA: TGTGCCAGCAGTGAACTTGGCAGGGACTATGGCTACACCTTC
D gene: TRBD1; V gene: TRBV30; J gene: TRBJ2-7; CDR3 protein: CAWMGQAVGEQYF; CDR3 DNA: TGTGCCTGGATGGGACAGGCTGTGGGCGAGCAGTACTTC
D gene: TRBD1; V gene: TRBV2; J gene: TRBJ2-7; CDR3 protein: CASSGQGYEQYF; CDR3 DNA: TGTGCCAGCAGCGGACAGGGCTACGAGCAGTACTTC
D gene: -; V gene: TRBV9; J gene: TRBJ1-1; CDR3 protein: CASRLSRRWTTEAFF; CDR3 DNA: TGTGCCAGCAGGCTGTCCCGTAGGTGGACCACTGAAGCTTTCTTT
D gene: -; V gene: TRBV28; J gene: TRBJ1-2; CDR3 protein: CASSLPEGPYYTF; CDR3 DNA: TGTGCCAGCAGTCTTCCGGAGGGGCCCTACTACACCTTC
D gene: TRBD1; V gene: TRBV2; J gene: TRBJ1-3; CDR3 protein: CASGDRDSGNTIYF; CDR3 DNA: TGTGCCAGCGGGGACAGGGACTCTGGAAACACCATATATTTT
D gene: -; V gene: TRBV5-1; J gene: TRBJ2-1; CDR3 protein: CVSGGAYNEQFF; CDR3 DNA: TGCGTATCGGGGGGCGCCTACAATGAGCAGTTCTTC
D gene: -; V gene: TRBV5-1; J gene: TRBJ2-5; CDR3 protein: CASSRTVRETQYF; CDR3 DNA: TGCGCCAGCAGCCGGACAGTCCGTGAGACCCAGTACTTC
D gene: -; V gene: TRBV19; J gene: TRBJ1-4; CDR3 protein: CASSTRQREKLFF; CDR3 DNA: TGTGCCAGTAGTACCAGACAGCGTGAAAAACTGTTTTTT
D gene: -; V gene: TRBV29-1; J gene: TRBJ2-1; CDR3 protein: CSVEEPVRGPSSYNEQFF; CDR3 DNA: TGCAGCGTTGAAGAACCCGTCCGGGGGCCTAGCTCCTACAATGAGCAGTTCTTC
D gene: TRBD1; V gene: TRBV7-2; J gene: TRBJ2-1; CDR3 protein: CASSRRQGARYNEQFF; CDR3 DNA: TGTGCCAGCAGCCGCCGACAGGGGGCTCGCTACAATGAGCAGTTCTTC
D gene: -; V gene: TRBV5-1; J gene: TRBJ2-6; CDR3 protein: CASTYGQHSGANVLTF; CDR3 DNA: TGCGCCAGCACCTATGGACAGCACTCTGGGGCCAACGTCCTGACTTTC
D gene: -; V gene: TRBV29-1; J gene: TRBJ1-5; CDR3 protein: CSGTWGDQPQHF; CDR3 DNA: TGCAGCGGCACATGGGGGGATCAGCCCCAGCATTTT
D gene: TRBD2; V gene: TRBV6-4; J gene: TRBJ2-1; CDR3 protein: CASSPLAGVGNEQFF; CDR3 DNA: TGTGCCAGCAGCCCCCTTGCGGGAGTGGGGAATGAGCAGTTCTTC
D gene: TRBD1; V gene: TRBV30; J gene: TRBJ1-1; CDR3 protein: CAWDRGQNTEAFF; CDR3 DNA: TGTGCCTGGGACAGGGGCCAGAACACTGAAGCTTTCTTT
D gene: -; V gene: TRBV14; J gene: TRBJ2-1; CDR3 protein: CASSQKWTASSYNEQFF; CDR3 DNA: TGTGCCAGCAGCCAGAAATGGACAGCTAGCTCCTACAATGAGCAGTTCTTC
D gene: TRBD1; V gene: TRBV27; J gene: TRBJ1-1; CDR3 protein: CASSFSAGTGAKTEAFF; CDR3 DNA: TGTGCCAGCAGTTTCTCAGCCGGGACAGGCGCGAAAACTGAAGCTTTCTTT
D gene: -; V gene: TRBV2; J gene: TRBJ2-7; CDR3 protein: CASSEETIYEQYF; CDR3 DNA: TGTGCCAGCAGTGAAGAAACTATCTACGAGCAGTACTTC
D gene: TRBD2; V gene: TRBV5-1; J gene: TRBJ2-3; CDR3 protein: CASQAGPTDTQYF; CDR3 DNA: TGCGCCAGCCAAGCGGGACCCACAGATACGCAGTATTTT
D gene: TRBD1; V gene: TRBV6-1; J gene: TRBJ2-7; CDR3 protein: CASTWDRAYEQYF; CDR3 DNA: TGTGCCAGCACCTGGGACAGGGCGTACGAGCAGTACTTC